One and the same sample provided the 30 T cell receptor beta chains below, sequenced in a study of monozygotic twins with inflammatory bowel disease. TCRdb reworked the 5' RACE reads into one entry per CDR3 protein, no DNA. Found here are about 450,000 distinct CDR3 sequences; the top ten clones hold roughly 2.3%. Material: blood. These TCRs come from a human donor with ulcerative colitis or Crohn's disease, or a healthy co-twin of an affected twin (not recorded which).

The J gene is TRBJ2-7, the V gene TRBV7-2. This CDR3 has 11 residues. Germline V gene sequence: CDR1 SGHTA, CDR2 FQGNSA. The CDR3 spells CASSLFSEQYF.

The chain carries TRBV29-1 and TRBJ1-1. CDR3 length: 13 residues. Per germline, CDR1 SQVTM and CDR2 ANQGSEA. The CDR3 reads CSGGGGPYTEAFF.

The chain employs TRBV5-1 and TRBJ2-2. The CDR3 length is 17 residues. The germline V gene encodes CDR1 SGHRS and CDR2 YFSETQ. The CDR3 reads CASDVGHQNANTGELFF. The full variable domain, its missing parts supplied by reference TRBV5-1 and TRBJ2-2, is KAGVTQTPRYLIKTRGQQVTLSCSPISGHRSVSWYQQTPGQGLQFLFEYFSETQRNKGNFPGRFSGRQFSNSRSEMNVSTLELGDSALYLCASDVGHQNANTGELFFGEGSRLTVL.

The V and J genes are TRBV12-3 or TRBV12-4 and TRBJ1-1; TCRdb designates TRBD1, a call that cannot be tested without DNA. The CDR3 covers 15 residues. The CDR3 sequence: CASSFGAGVNTEAFF.

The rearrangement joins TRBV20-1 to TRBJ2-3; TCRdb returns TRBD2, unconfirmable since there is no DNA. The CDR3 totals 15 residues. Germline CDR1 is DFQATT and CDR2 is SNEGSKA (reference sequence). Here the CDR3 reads CSAWALSRSTDTQYF.

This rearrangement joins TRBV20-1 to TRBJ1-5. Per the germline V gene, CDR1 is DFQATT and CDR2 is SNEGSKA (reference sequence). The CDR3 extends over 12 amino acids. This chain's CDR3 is CSAGGAAEPQHF.

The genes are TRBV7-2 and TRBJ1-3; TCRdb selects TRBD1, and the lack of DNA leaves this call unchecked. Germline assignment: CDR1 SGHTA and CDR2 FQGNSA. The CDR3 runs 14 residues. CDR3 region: CASSLDSHGNTIYF. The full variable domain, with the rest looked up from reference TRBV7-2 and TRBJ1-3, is GAGVSQSPSNKVTEKGKDVELRCDPISGHTALYWYRQSLGQGLEFLIYFQGNSAPDKSGLPSDRFSAERTGGSVSTLTIQRTQQEDSAVYLCASSLDSHGNTIYFGEGSWLTVV.

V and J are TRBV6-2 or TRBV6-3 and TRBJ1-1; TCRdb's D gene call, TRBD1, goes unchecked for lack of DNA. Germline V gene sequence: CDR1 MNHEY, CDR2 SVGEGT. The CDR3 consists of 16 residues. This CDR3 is CASSYPRGGAETEAFF.

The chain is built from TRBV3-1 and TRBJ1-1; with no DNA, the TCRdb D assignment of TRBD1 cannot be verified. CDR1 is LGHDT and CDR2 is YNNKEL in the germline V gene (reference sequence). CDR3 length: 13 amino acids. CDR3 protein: CASSPPRMTWAFF.

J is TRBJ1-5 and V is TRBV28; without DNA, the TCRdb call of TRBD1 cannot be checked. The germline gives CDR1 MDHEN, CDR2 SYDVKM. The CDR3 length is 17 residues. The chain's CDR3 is CASSRPGTGYSNQPQHF.

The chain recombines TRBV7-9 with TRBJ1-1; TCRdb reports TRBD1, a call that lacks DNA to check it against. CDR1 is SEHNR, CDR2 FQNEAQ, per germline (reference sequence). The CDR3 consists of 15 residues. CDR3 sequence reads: CASSLDTGVSTEAFF.

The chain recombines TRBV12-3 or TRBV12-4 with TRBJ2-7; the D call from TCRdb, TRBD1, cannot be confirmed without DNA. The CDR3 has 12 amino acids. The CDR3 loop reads CASLRDRNEQYF.

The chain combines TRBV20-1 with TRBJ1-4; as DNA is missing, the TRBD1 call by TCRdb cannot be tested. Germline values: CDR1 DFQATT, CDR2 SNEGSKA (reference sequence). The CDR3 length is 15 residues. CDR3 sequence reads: CSARDRAGGREKLFF.

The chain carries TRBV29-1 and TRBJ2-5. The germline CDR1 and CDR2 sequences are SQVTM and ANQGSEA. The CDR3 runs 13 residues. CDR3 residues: CSVGYAFQETQYF.

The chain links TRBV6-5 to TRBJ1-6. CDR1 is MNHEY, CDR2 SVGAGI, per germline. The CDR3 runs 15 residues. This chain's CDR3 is CASSYSRQTYSPLHF.

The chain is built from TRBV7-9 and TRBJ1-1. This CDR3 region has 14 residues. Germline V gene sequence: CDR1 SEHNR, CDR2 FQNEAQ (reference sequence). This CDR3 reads CASSAALGGTEAFF.

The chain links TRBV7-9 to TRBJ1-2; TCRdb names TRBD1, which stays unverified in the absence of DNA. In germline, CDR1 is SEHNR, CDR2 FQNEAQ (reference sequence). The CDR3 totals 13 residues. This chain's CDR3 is CAAYQRGSSGYTF. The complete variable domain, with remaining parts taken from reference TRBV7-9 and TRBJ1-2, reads DTGVSQNPRHKITKRGQNVTFRCDPISEHNRLYWYRQTLGQGPEFLTYFQNEAQLEKSRLLSDRFSAERPKGSFSTLEIQRTEQGDSAMYLCAAYQRGSSGYTFGSGTRLTVV.

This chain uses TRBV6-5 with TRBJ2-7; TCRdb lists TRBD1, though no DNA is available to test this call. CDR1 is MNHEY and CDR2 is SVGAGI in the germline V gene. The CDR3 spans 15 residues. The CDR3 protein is CASSWGRDASYEQYF.

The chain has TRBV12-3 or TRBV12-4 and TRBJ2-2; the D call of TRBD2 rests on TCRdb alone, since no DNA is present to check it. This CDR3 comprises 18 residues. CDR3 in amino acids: CASSLAAAGGWNTGELFF.

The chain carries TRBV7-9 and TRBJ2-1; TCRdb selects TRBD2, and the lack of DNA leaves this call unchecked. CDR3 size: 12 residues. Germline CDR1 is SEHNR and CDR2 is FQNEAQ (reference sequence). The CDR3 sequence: CASSPGTSGGVF. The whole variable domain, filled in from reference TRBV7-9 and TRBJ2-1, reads DTGVSQNPRHKITKRGQNVTFRCDPISEHNRLYWYRQTLGQGPEFLTYFQNEAQLEKSRLLSDRFSAERPKGSFSTLEIQRTEQGDSAMYLCASSPGTSGGVFGPGTRLTVL.

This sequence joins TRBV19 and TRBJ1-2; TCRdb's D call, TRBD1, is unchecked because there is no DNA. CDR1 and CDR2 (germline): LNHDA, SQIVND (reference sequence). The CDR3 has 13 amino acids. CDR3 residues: CASSISGGMGYTF.

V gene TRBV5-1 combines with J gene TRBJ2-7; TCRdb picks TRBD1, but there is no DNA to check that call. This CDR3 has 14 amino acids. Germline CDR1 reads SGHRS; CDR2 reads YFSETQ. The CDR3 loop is CASNGGTGVFEQYF.

The chain's CDR3 is CASRRTGGGTEAFF. The rearrangement joins TRBV28 to TRBJ1-1; the D call from TCRdb, TRBD1, cannot be confirmed without DNA. The V gene's germline CDR1 is MDHEN and CDR2 SYDVKM. This CDR3 has 14 residues.

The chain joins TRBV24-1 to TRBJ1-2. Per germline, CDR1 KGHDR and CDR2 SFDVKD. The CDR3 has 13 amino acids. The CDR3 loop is CATSNDPRRGYTF.

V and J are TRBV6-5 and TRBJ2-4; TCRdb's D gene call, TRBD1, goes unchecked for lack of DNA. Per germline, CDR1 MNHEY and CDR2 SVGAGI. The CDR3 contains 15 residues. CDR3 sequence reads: CASSYSGTGENIQYF.

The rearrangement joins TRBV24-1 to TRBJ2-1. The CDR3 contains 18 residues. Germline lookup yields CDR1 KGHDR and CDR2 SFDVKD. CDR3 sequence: CATSDSNPTRSSYNEQFF.

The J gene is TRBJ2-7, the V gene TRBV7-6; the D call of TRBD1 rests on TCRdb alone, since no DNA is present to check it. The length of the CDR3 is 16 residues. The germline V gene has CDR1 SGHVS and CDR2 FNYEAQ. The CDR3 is CASSFSQEGGGVEQYF.

CDR3 in amino acids: CASSLVASLNTEAFF. The chain has TRBV12-3 or TRBV12-4 and TRBJ1-1. The CDR3 covers 15 residues.

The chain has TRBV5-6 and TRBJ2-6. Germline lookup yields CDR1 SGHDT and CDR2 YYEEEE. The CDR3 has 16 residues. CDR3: CASSLGLLSGANVLTF. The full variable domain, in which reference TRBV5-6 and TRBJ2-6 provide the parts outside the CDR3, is DAGVTQSPTHLIKTRGQQVTLRCSPKSGHDTVSWYQQALGQGPQFIFQYYEEEERQRGNFPDRFSGHQFPNYSSELNVNALLLGDSALYLCASSLGLLSGANVLTFGAGSRLTVL.

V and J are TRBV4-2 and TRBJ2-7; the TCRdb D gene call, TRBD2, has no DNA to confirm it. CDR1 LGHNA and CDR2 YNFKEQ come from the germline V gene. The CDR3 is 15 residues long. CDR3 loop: CASSQVSPATTEQYF.